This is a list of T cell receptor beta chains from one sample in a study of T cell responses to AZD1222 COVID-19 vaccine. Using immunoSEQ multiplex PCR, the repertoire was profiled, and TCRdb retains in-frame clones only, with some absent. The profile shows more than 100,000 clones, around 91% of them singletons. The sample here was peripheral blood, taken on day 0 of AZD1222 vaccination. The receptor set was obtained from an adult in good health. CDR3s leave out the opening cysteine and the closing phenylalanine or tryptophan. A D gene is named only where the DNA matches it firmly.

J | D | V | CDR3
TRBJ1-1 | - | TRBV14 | ASSPRPPRGTEAF
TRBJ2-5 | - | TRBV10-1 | ANLRARSQY
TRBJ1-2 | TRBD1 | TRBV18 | ASSPPTGTGNYGYT
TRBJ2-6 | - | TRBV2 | ASSESSGANVLT
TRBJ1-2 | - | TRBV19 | ASSRFMDSRHGYT
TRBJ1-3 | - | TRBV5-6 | ASSPSRWNTIY
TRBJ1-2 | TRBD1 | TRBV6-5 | ASTLTGVGYGYT
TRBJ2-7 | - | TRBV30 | AWSVGGLYYEQY
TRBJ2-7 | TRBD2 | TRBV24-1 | ATSDWGGTYEQY
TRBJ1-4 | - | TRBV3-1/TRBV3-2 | ASSLQGGTNEKLF
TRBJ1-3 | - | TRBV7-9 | AGTISGSTIY
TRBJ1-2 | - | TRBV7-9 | ASSPAENYGYT
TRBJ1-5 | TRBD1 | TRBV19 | ASSTPQGMKGGQPQH
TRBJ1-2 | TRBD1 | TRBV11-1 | ASSLARTGIYGYT
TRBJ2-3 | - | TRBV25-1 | ASSELRGISDTQY
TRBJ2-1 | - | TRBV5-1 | ASSLGTDGNEQF
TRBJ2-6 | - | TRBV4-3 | ASSQGPTGSSGANVLT
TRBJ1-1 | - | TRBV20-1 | SAGRNTEAF
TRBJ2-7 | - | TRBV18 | ASSPGGNDYEQY
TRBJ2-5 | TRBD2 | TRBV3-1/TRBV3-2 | ASSQETSGSLETQY
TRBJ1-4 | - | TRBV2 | ARGENEKLF
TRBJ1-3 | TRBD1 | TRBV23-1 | ASRLIQGRGNTIY
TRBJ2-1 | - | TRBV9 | ASSVGAGSGPDNEQF
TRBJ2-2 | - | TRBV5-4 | ASSLALAGELF
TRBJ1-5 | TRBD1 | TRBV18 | ASGGQSNQPQH
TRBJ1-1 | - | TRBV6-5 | ASSYAVGRVTEAF
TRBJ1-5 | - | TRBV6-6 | ASSYGVAMPQH
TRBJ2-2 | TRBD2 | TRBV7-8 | ASSLGGGVRNTGELF
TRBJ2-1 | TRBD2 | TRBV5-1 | ASSQGLAGANEQF
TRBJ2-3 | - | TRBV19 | ASSLGLNTDTQY
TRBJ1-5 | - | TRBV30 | AWSEGGGNQPQH
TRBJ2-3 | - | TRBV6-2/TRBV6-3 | ASSDRSSNTDTQY
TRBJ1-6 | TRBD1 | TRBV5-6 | ASSSWGTGSPLH
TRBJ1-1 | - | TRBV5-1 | ASREGENTEAF